This entry concerns a single TCR beta chain. Antigen unknown. This specimen belongs to a study of graft-versus-host responses after intestinal transplantation. Study information: Multivisceral, liver-intestinal, or isolated intestinal transplants were given to recipients. Uniformly, recipients were administered anti-thymocyte globulin induction with subsequent tacrolimus and steroids for about 3 years.

V dropped 0 bases and J dropped 4 bases, with 14 bases sitting between them. CDR1 is SGDLS and CDR2 is YYNGEE in the germline V gene. The CDR3 sequence is 16 residues long. Study results and limitations: Analysis identified GvH clones in recipient marrow, with some appearing first in ileum or blood. Patients who carried graft-donor T cell macrochimerism also had high graft-versus-host to host-versus-graft clonal ratios in their allografts.

Sequencing used immunoSEQ multiplex PCR; TCRdb keeps in-frame clones, though not all of them. Of over 90,000 clones in the sample, over 85% were seen once. V usage is TRBV9 and J usage is TRBJ1-3; D perhaps matches TRBD1 (5 bases). This TCR came from a human donor who received an intestinal transplant. Sequences were derived from unstimulated CD8+ T cells sorted from spleen or lymph node cells, sampled before intestinal transplant. The CDR3 region is CASSVGPPGLGNTIYF. The CDR3 region has the DNA TGTGCCAGCAGCGTAGGCCCCCCAGGGCTCGGAAACACCATATATTTT.